This T cell receptor beta chain is drawn from a study of cytomegalovirus exposure and HLA in healthy donors. Vbeta (60) and Jbeta (13) primers were used in the PCR. Sequencing was performed with immunoSEQ multiplex PCR; in TCRdb, only in-frame clones are kept and a portion is missing. The sample records 150,000 to 200,000 clones, around 80% being singletons. This TCR was sampled from a man between 18 and 35 years old in good health and CMV-seronegative. Sequenced sample: PBMCs.

The CDR3 loop is CASSPRGGSGNTIYF. CDR3 nucleotides: TGTGCCAGCAGCCCCCGGGGGGGCTCTGGAAACACCATATATTTT. The rearrangement uses TRBV13 and TRBJ1-3; maybe TRBD1 (5 bases). CDR1 and CDR2 from the germline V gene are PRHDT and FYEKMQ (reference sequence). The CDR3 has 15 residues. V was clipped by 5 bases and J by 0 bases, with 11 bases between them.